These 27 T cell receptor beta chains were all obtained from the same sample, sequenced in a study of cytomegalovirus exposure and HLA in healthy donors. With 60 Vbeta and 13 Jbeta primers, the PCR was carried out. Using immunoSEQ multiplex PCR, the repertoire was profiled, and TCRdb retains in-frame clones only, with some absent. The repertoire includes roughly 130,000 clones, roughly 80% of them detected once, and approximately 2.1% sits in the top ten. Sequenced input: PBMCs. These receptors all come from a woman in her forties in good health and CMV-seropositive.

Worth noting for this clone: This same CDR3 is encoded by further DNA sequences in the sample. This chain uses TRBV29-1 with TRBJ1-1, with no clear D. The CDR3 has 13 residues. The germline V and J ends were trimmed by 3 bases and 0 bases, with 8 bases remaining between them. Germline assignment: CDR1 SQVTM and CDR2 ANQGSEA. Here the CDR3 reads CSVEGRLNTEAFF. The CDR3 region has the DNA TGCAGCGTTGAGGGCAGATTGAACACTGAAGCTTTCTTT.

This clone was seen just once. CDR3 sequence: CAWSVGLAGSYAQYF. The CDR3, as DNA: TGTGCCTGGAGTGTGGGACTAGCGGGGAGCTACGCCCAGTATTTT. This sequence joins TRBV30 and TRBJ2-3; 13 nucleotides match TRBD2. Germline trimming cut 0 bases from V and 12 bases from J; bases unmatched to any gene: 9. CDR3 length: 15 residues. From germline, CDR1 is GTSNPN and CDR2 SVGIG (reference sequence).

This chain joins TRBV4-3 and TRBJ2-7; 8 bases are shared with TRBD2. The length of the CDR3 is 15 residues. Germline V CDR1 and CDR2: LGHNA, YSLEER. With V trimmed by 4 bases and J by 4 bases, 9 bases remained unmatched. The CDR3, as DNA: TGCGCCAGCAGCCGCACCGGGACTAGGGAGTACGAGCAGTACTTC. Translation gives CASSRTGTREYEQYF.

The chain joins TRBV5-5 to TRBJ1-1, with 7 bases lining up with TRBD1. V shed 4 bases, J shed 4 bases, and the junction held 16 bases outside the gene matches. The CDR3 is 17 amino acids. Germline V gene data show CDR1 as SGHKS and CDR2 as YYEKEE (reference sequence). The CDR3 is CASSPSVVTGRGTEAFF. The CDR3 nucleotides are TGTGCCAGCAGCCCCAGTGTGGTGACAGGGCGGGGCACTGAAGCTTTCTTT.

This clone was recorded only once. The chain is built from TRBV18 and TRBJ2-1; no clear D gene. V was trimmed by 1 base and J by 0 bases, leaving 7 bases between them. In germline, CDR1 is KGHSH, CDR2 LQKENI. CDR3 length equals 15 residues. The CDR3 bases are TGTGCCAGCTCACCACTGGCGGCCTCCTACAATGAGCAGTTCTTC. Its protein is CASSPLAASYNEQFF.

This clone was counted a few times. This chain joins TRBV28 and TRBJ1-2, with D uncertain. The germline V gene has CDR1 MDHEN and CDR2 SYDVKM. The CDR3 consists of 12 residues. The ends were cut back, 7 bases at V and 0 bases at J, with 6 bases in the middle. CDR3 in DNA: TGTGCCAGCATAGGAGCTAACTATGGCTACACCTTC. The encoded protein is CASIGANYGYTF.

The chain employs TRBV28 and TRBJ2-2, with a weak D call TRBD1 (6 bases). Trimming stripped 5 bases from V and 4 bases from J, with 11 bases between. The CDR3 runs 14 residues. CDR1 is MDHEN and CDR2 is SYDVKM in the germline V gene. The CDR3: CASSGQLFTGELFF. CDR3 DNA sequence: TGTGCCAGCAGTGGACAGCTTTTCACCGGGGAGCTGTTTTTT.

This clone was recorded a few times. The gene calls are TRBV28 and TRBJ1-1; D is possibly TRBD1 (6 bases). The ends were cut back, 5 bases at V and 7 bases at J, with 14 bases in the middle. The CDR3 length is 13 residues. Germline values: CDR1 MDHEN, CDR2 SYDVKM. CDR3 in DNA: TGTGCCAGCAGTCCACCCGACAGGATTGAAGCTTTCTTT. It encodes CASSPPDRIEAFF.

The rearrangement joins TRBV18 to TRBJ2-6; 7 bases agree with TRBD2. J lost 0 bases, V lost 3 bases, and 8 bases had no gene match. The CDR3 has 18 amino acids. CDR1 KGHSH and CDR2 LQKENI come from the germline V gene. The DNA for the CDR3 is TGTGCCAGCTCACCGGTGAATTCGGGGGGCTCTGGGGCCAACGTCCTGACTTTC. Protein product: CASSPVNSGGSGANVLTF.

The V and J genes are TRBV29-1 and TRBJ1-1, with D maybe TRBD1 (6 bases). Germline assignment: CDR1 SQVTM and CDR2 ANQGSEA. V shed 4 bases and J shed 7 bases, with 16 bases lying between them. CDR3 length equals 13 residues. The CDR3 DNA reads as TGCAGCGTTGTAGACAGGCCCACTGGTGAAGCTTTCTTT. It encodes CSVVDRPTGEAFF.

V and J are TRBV9 and TRBJ2-7; D perhaps matches TRBD1 (8 bases). In germline, CDR1 is SGDLS, CDR2 YYNGEE. The CDR3 spans 14 residues. Trimming cost V 4 bases and J 5 bases, with 16 bases left between them. The CDR3 DNA reads TGTGCCAGCAGCTTCCAGGGGGCGGGGGACGAGCAGTACTTC. Translation gives CASSFQGAGDEQYF.

The genes are TRBV7-9 and TRBJ2-7, with TRBD1 matching over 7 bases. V was clipped by 4 bases and J by 2 bases; unmatched bases: 5. This CDR3 has 14 amino acids. CDR1 is SEHNR, CDR2 FQNEAQ, per germline (reference sequence). CDR3 coding DNA: TGTGCCAGCAGCTCTGACAGGGTTGCCTACGAGCAGTACTTC. Residues: CASSSDRVAYEQYF.

In this sample, this clone turned up a few times. The gene calls are TRBV6-1 and TRBJ2-7, with TRBD1 identical over 9 bases. The trim removed 2 bases at V and 3 bases at J, leaving 5 bases unmatched. Germline loops: CDR1 MNHNS, CDR2 SASEGT. The CDR3 is 15 residues long. This CDR3 reads CASSEKGTGFYEQYF. In DNA form, the CDR3 reads TGTGCCAGCAGTGAAAAGGGGACAGGGTTCTACGAGCAGTACTTC.

V gene TRBV18 combines with J gene TRBJ1-1; 10 bases are shared with TRBD1. There are 17 residues in the CDR3. V lost 4 bases and J lost 4; bases outside the gene matches: 12. Germline V gives CDR1 KGHSH, CDR2 LQKENI. CDR3 bases: TGTGCCAGCTCACAAAGGGACAGGGGAAGGCTGGGCACTGAAGCTTTCTTT. Protein sequence: CASSQRDRGRLGTEAFF. Drawing the rest from reference TRBV18 and TRBJ1-1, the complete variable domain is NAGVMQNPRHLVRRRGQEARLRCSPMKGHSHVYWYRQLPEEGLKFMVYLQKENIIDESGMPKERFSAEFPKEGPSILRIQQVVRGDSAAYFCASSQRDRGRLGTEAFFGQGTRLTVV.

This clone was recorded a few times. The chain carries TRBV11-2 and TRBJ2-3; possible D gene TRBD1, 5 bases. Germline V gene lookup returns CDR1 SGHAT and CDR2 FQNNGV. The CDR3 contains 16 residues. The V end lost 0 bases, the J end lost 5 bases, and 15 bases lay between the germline ends. The CDR3 DNA is TGTGCCAGCAGCTTAGATCTCACAGGTGCTGGAGATACGCAGTATTTT. Its translation is CASSLDLTGAGDTQYF.

This clone has a handful of counts. At one end the junction does not follow the germline gene, possibly because of a read error. The rearrangement uses TRBV4-3 and TRBJ1-1; perhaps TRBD1 as D (5 bases). The CDR3 totals 13 residues. Germline V gene lookup returns CDR1 LGHNA and CDR2 YSLEER. CDR3: CASRQASGLEAFF. The CDR3 nucleotides read TGCGCCAGCAGACAAGCCTCGGGACTAGAAGCTTTCTTT.

The rearrangement uses TRBV25-1 and TRBJ2-7; 9 nucleotides line up with TRBD2. This CDR3 is 16 amino acids long. CDR1 and CDR2 (germline): MGHDK, SYGVNS. J was trimmed by 0 bases and V by 6 bases; bases with no gene match: 9. The CDR3 spells CASSGSSGKSSYEQYF. CDR3 in DNA: TGTGCCAGCAGCGGATCTAGCGGGAAAAGCTCCTACGAGCAGTACTTC.

This clone was detected a few times. This rearrangement joins TRBV29-1 to TRBJ2-2, with unresolved D. The CDR3 loop spans 11 amino acids. Between the trimmed V and J ends, which lost 6 bases and 3 bases, there was a span of 5 bases. The germline gives CDR1 SQVTM, CDR2 ANQGSEA. The CDR3 DNA reads TGCAGCGTACAAGACACCGGGGAGCTGTTTTTT. Protein: CSVQDTGELFF.

V gene TRBV19 combines with J gene TRBJ2-7; possibly TRBD1 for D (5 bases). Germline V CDR1 and CDR2: LNHDA, SQIVND (reference sequence). This CDR3 comprises 16 residues. Trimming pared 1 base from V and 0 bases from J, leaving 13 bases between. CDR3 sequence: CASSIGQGTSSYEQYF. CDR3 nucleotide sequence: TGTGCCAGTAGTATAGGGCAGGGAACGAGCTCCTACGAGCAGTACTTC.

The V call is TRBV29-1, the J call TRBJ2-7; 7 bases match TRBD1. Germline assignment: CDR1 SQVTM and CDR2 ANQGSEA. CDR3 size: 13 residues. Unmatched junction bases numbered 3, after V lost 1 base and J lost 3 bases. The CDR3 spells CSVEGGQLYEQYF. CDR3 nucleotide sequence: TGCAGCGTTGAAGGGGGACAGCTCTACGAGCAGTACTTC.

The CDR3 loop is CASRKGLAGGDIQYF. CDR3 nucleotides: TGTGCCAGCAGAAAGGGACTAGCGGGAGGGGACATTCAGTACTTC. The chain recombines TRBV5-4 with TRBJ2-4; 16 nucleotides agree with TRBD2. Germline loops: CDR1 SGHNT, CDR2 YYREEE (reference sequence). CDR3 size: 15 residues. V shed 5 bases and J 8 bases; nucleotides not matched to a gene: 4. The full variable domain, in which reference TRBV5-4 and TRBJ2-4 provide the parts outside the CDR3, is ETGVTQSPTHLIKTRGQQVTLRCSSQSGHNTVSWYQQALGQGPQFIFQYYREEENGRGNFPPRFSGLQFPNYSSELNVNALELDDSALYLCASRKGLAGGDIQYFGAGTRLSVL.

The chain joins TRBV18 to TRBJ2-7; 11 positions match TRBD2. The V gene end was trimmed by 3 bases and the J gene end by 3 bases; junction bases not matched to a gene: 4. This CDR3 has 15 amino acids. Germline V gives CDR1 KGHSH, CDR2 LQKENI. In nucleotides, the CDR3 is TGTGCCAGCTCACCGCGGACTAGCGGGTACTACGAGCAGTACTTC. This gives the protein CASSPRTSGYYEQYF. The full variable domain, completed using reference TRBV18 and TRBJ2-7, is NAGVMQNPRHLVRRRGQEARLRCSPMKGHSHVYWYRQLPEEGLKFMVYLQKENIIDESGMPKERFSAEFPKEGPSILRIQQVVRGDSAAYFCASSPRTSGYYEQYFGPGTRLTVT.

The chain couples TRBV28 to TRBJ2-3, with D tentatively TRBD2 (7 bases). Germline V CDR1 and CDR2: MDHEN, SYDVKM. With 6 bases removed from V and 6 bases from J, the gap between germline ends came to 19 bases. The CDR3 extends over 15 amino acids. The CDR3 loop reads CASRGRGLPSDTQYF. The DNA for the CDR3 is TGTGCCAGCAGAGGGCGGGGGCTTCCGTCGGATACGCAGTATTTT.

The J gene is TRBJ1-1, the V gene TRBV5-6; 7 bases agree with TRBD1. The CDR3 is made up of 15 amino acids. Germline loops: CDR1 SGHDT, CDR2 YYEEEE. Losses at the gene ends were 2 bases for V and 3 bases for J; bases not matched to a gene: 7. In DNA form, the CDR3 reads TGTGCCAGCAGCTTCACAGGGGACGGGTACACTGAAGCTTTCTTT. Translation gives CASSFTGDGYTEAFF.

The chain links TRBV5-1 to TRBJ1-2; 7 nucleotides agree with TRBD1. There are 14 residues in the CDR3. The V gene end was trimmed by 4 bases and the J gene end by 4 bases; junction bases not matched to a gene: 7. Germline V lookup: CDR1 SGHRS, CDR2 YFSETQ. Here the CDR3 DNA reads TGCGCCAGCAGCGCCACAGGGGTTGGCTATGGCTACACCTTC. Translated, it gives CASSATGVGYGYTF. Full variable domain (remainder filled in from reference TRBV5-1 and TRBJ1-2): KAGVTQTPRYLIKTRGQQVTLSCSPISGHRSVSWYQQTPGQGLQFLFEYFSETQRNKGNFPGRFSGRQFSNSRSEMNVSTLELGDSALYLCASSATGVGYGYTFGSGTRLTVV.

DNA for the CDR3: TGTGCCAGCAGCGTAGCAGCTCGCGTTGGGCAATACAATGAGCAGTTCTTC. It translates to CASSVAARVGQYNEQFF. The chain uses TRBV9 and TRBJ2-1; D uncertain. V gave up 0 bases and J gave up 4 bases, with 17 bases separating them. Germline CDR1 is SGDLS and CDR2 is YYNGEE. CDR3 length: 17 residues.

This chain uses TRBV9 with TRBJ1-3; no definite D call. CDR1 is SGDLS, CDR2 YYNGEE, per germline. The CDR3 loop spans 15 amino acids. Trimming left V 0 bases short and J 2 bases short, with 9 bases between. The CDR3 spells CASSVGVSPGNTIYF. The CDR3 nucleotides are TGTGCCAGCAGCGTAGGTGTTAGCCCTGGAAACACCATATATTTT.